This T cell receptor beta chain was captured in a study of early stage breast cancer tumors. At the level of the study: Samples were sequenced at roughly 10-fold average coverage.

Each sample had two DNA replicates, around 0.45 ug blood or 1.5 ug tissue. Assay: immunoSEQ multiplex PCR; the TCRdb copy retains only in-frame clones and omits some. The table lists about 36,000 clones, 74% of them singletons. Germline V gives CDR1 SEHNR, CDR2 FQNEAQ (reference sequence). The CDR3 covers 13 residues. V lost 2 bases to trimming and J lost 4 bases, with 7 bases between them. The TCR comes from a person in their sixties with breast cancer. Sequenced material: blood. This chain connects TRBV7-9 to TRBJ2-3; D is undetermined. In DNA form, the CDR3 reads TGTGCCAGCAGCTTACCGATGCCAGATACGCAGTATTTT. Its protein product is CASSLPMPDTQYF.